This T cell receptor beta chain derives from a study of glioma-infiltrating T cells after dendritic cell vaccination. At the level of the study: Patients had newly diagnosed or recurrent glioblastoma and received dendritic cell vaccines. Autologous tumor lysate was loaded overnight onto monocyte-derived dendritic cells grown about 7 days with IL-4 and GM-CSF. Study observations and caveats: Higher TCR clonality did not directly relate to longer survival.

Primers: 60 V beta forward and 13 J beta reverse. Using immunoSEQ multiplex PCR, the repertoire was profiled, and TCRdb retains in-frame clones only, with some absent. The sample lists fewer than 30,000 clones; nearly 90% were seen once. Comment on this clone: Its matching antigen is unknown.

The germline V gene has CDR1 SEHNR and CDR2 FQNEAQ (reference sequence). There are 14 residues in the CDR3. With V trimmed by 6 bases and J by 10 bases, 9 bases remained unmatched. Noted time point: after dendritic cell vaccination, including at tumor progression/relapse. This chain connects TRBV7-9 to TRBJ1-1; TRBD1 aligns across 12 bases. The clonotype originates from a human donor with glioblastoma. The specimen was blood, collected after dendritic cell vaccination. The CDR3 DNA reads TGTGCCAGCAGTATGGGACAGGGGGCGCCTGGAGCTTTCTTT. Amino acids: CASSMGQGAPGAFF.